A selection of T cell receptor beta chains follows, all from one sample in a study of EBV T-cell therapy then PD-1 blockade in nasopharyngeal carcinoma. Libraries were prepared by immunoSEQ multiplex PCR; TCRdb keeps only in-frame clonotypes and omits some of them. This sample has 20,000 to 25,000 clones; 84% occur once, and the top ten carry more than 25%. Their recognized antigens are unknown. Specimen: CD8+ T cells from blood, collected around day 240 from a patient whose treatment included autologous EBV-specific T cells and nivolumab. The receptors were gathered from a man aged 35 to 55 with nasopharyngeal carcinoma. CDR3s include the opening cysteine and the closing phenylalanine or tryptophan. D genes are given only for firm matches. For some rows the clone size is stated as once, few or many, or as a class when expanded; others skip it.

v_call,d_call,clone_size,j_call,cdr3_aa,cdr3_nt
TRBV4-3,NA,once,TRBJ1-2,CASSQNRQGGTYGYTF,TGCGCCAGCAGCCAAAACCGGCAGGGAGGAACCTATGGCTACACCTTC
TRBV6-1,NA,NA,TRBJ1-3,CASSAKEGFSGNTIYF,TGTGCCAGCAGTGCTAAAGAGGGATTCTCTGGAAACACCATATATTTT
TRBV27,NA,NA,TRBJ1-6,CASRPSGQLNSPLHF,TGTGCCAGCAGGCCCTCGGGACAACTTAATTCACCCCTCCACTTT
TRBV6-4,NA,NA,TRBJ2-2,CASGTPGSPGTGELFF,TGTGCCAGCGGGACCCCCGGGTCTCCGGGCACCGGGGAGCTGTTTTTT
TRBV6-4,TRBD2,NA,TRBJ2-3,CASSLGTSGDTDTQYF,TGTGCCAGTAGCCTCGGGACTAGCGGGGACACAGATACGCAGTATTTT
TRBV5-5,NA,NA,TRBJ1-6,CASSLYNSPLHF,TGTGCCAGCAGCCTGTATAATTCACCCCTCCACTTT
TRBV3-1/TRBV3-2,TRBD1,NA,TRBJ2-7,CASSHPSGTGGGEQYF,TGTGCCAGCAGCCATCCCTCCGGGACAGGGGGCGGCGAGCAGTACTTC
TRBV6-1,NA,NA,TRBJ2-7,CASSEAEVYEQYF,TGTGCCAGCAGTGAAGCGGAAGTCTACGAGCAGTACTTC
TRBV27,NA,NA,TRBJ2-3,CASIALGLSGTDTQYF,TGTGCCAGCATCGCACTGGGGTTGAGTGGTACAGATACGCAGTATTTT
TRBV9,NA,medium-sized,TRBJ2-2,CASSVYSVGTGELFF,TGTGCCAGCAGCGTATATAGCGTTGGGACCGGGGAGCTGTTTTTT
TRBV9,TRBD1,NA,TRBJ1-2,CASSVGQGLAYGYTF,TGTGCCAGCAGCGTAGGACAGGGGCTGGCCTATGGCTACACCTTC